Below are 28 T cell receptor beta chains sequenced from a single sample in a study of PD-L1 blockade in urothelial cancer. Produced via immunoSEQ multiplex PCR; TCRdb's table is partial and in-frame only. This sample has 35,000 to 45,000 clones; more than 70% occur once, and the top ten carry 14%. This specimen was PBMCs, taken around atezolizumab (anti-PD-L1) treatment. These receptors were collected from an older woman with urothelial cancer.

The chain carries TRBV11-2 and TRBJ2-7, with 14 bases that match TRBD2. This CDR3 is built from 16 residues. The junction had 7 bases not matched to a gene; V was cut back by 4 bases and J by 5 bases. Looked up from germline, CDR1 is SGHAT and CDR2 is FQNNGV. CDR3: CASSSGTSGSIDEQYF. The CDR3 bases are TGTGCCAGCAGCTCCGGGACTAGCGGGAGCATCGACGAGCAGTACTTC.

The chain is built from TRBV4-3 and TRBJ1-5; the D is unclear. Trimming took 0 bases from V and 4 from J, leaving 10 bases between them. There are 15 residues in the CDR3. CDR1 LGHNA and CDR2 YSLEER come from the germline V gene. The CDR3 protein is CASSQDKGGNQPQHF. CDR3 nucleotides: TGCGCCAGCAGCCAAGATAAGGGAGGAAATCAGCCCCAGCATTTT.

This chain's CDR3 is CASGREISYEQYF. CDR3 sequence (DNA): TGTGCCAGTGGGAGGGAAATCTCCTACGAGCAGTACTTC. V and J are TRBV2 and TRBJ2-7; TRBD2 matches 7 bases. From germline, CDR1 is SNHLY and CDR2 FYNNEI. Unmatched junction bases numbered 5, after V lost 9 bases and J lost 0 bases. CDR3 length equals 13 residues.

This clone was counted a single time. The rearrangement uses TRBV5-1 and TRBJ2-7; 12 bases agree with TRBD2. CDR3 length equals 15 residues. Germline CDR1 and CDR2: SGHRS and YFSETQ. Losses at the gene ends were 3 bases for V and 5 bases for J; bases not matched to a gene: 6. CDR3 region: CASSSPGLAGHEQYF. CDR3 bases: TGCGCCAGCAGCTCCCCAGGACTAGCGGGGCACGAGCAGTACTTC.

The chain joins TRBV7-2 to TRBJ2-1; 9 bases are shared with TRBD2. Germline trimming cut 0 bases from V and 8 bases from J; bases unmatched to any gene: 8. The CDR3 covers 16 residues. Germline values: CDR1 SGHTA, CDR2 FQGNSA. The CDR3 DNA reads TGTGCCAGCAGCTTAGCGGTAGCGGGAGTCTTCTATGAGCAGTTCTTC. It encodes CASSLAVAGVFYEQFF.

This chain connects TRBV2 to TRBJ2-7, with D possibly matching TRBD2 (6 bases). Trimming took off 4 bases at V and 0 bases at J, with 22 bases between the two ends. The CDR3 extends over 18 amino acids. Germline-derived CDR1 and CDR2 are SNHLY and FYNNEI. The CDR3 here is CASSGYPLARKNSYEQYF. The CDR3 nucleotides are TGTGCCAGCAGTGGCTACCCCCTAGCGAGGAAGAACTCCTACGAGCAGTACTTC.

The chain links TRBV27 to TRBJ1-1, with 7 bases identical to TRBD1. The CDR3 contains 16 residues. The germline V gene has CDR1 MNHEY and CDR2 SMNVEV (reference sequence). The V and J ends lost 4 bases and 1 base, in that order; junction bases with no gene match: 9. CDR3 sequence (DNA): TGTGCCAGCAGTTCATGGCAGGGGGGTGGGAACACTGAAGCTTTCTTT. It specifies CASSSWQGGGNTEAFF.

The chain combines TRBV28 with TRBJ2-7, with D perhaps matching TRBD1 (5 bases). This CDR3 is built from 12 residues. Deletions cut 7 bases from V and 0 bases from J, with 7 bases between. In germline, CDR1 is MDHEN, CDR2 SYDVKM. CDR3 DNA sequence: TGTGCCAGCAACAGGCGCTCCTACGAGCAGTACTTC. It translates to CASNRRSYEQYF.

The J gene is TRBJ1-2, the V gene TRBV28, with D possibly TRBD1 on 6 matching bases. Germline V gene lookup returns CDR1 MDHEN and CDR2 SYDVKM. This CDR3 has 17 amino acids. The V end lost 2 bases, the J end lost 4 bases, and 20 bases lay between the germline ends. The CDR3 DNA reads TGTGCCAGCAGTTTACCCGTCGACAGGTTTCAGGGCTATGGCTACACCTTC. Its translation: CASSLPVDRFQGYGYTF.

This chain connects TRBV5-1 to TRBJ2-7; a weak D match, TRBD2 (5 bases). The V end was cut by 0 bases, the J end by 2 bases, with 12 bases between. There are 15 residues in the CDR3. Germline V gene sequence: CDR1 SGHRS, CDR2 YFSETQ. CDR3 in DNA: TGCGCCAGCAGCTTGGCTAGCAGAGCCACCTACGAGCAGTACTTC. Translation: CASSLASRATYEQYF.

The chain is built from TRBV19 and TRBJ1-5; D ambiguous. With 3 bases removed from V and 5 bases from J, the gap between germline ends came to 20 bases. The germline V gene has CDR1 LNHDA and CDR2 SQIVND (reference sequence). This CDR3 comprises 17 residues. CDR3 sequence: CASSIIGFGLADQPQHF. Written as DNA, the CDR3 is TGTGCCAGTAGTATTATTGGCTTCGGACTGGCGGATCAGCCCCAGCATTTT.

CDR3 residues: CASSQAPGLAINEQFF. As DNA, the CDR3 is TGCGCCAGCAGCCAAGCACCGGGACTAGCGATCAATGAGCAGTTCTTC. The chain combines TRBV4-3 with TRBJ2-1; 10 bases agree with TRBD2. Germline V CDR1 and CDR2: LGHNA, YSLEER. V was pared by 1 base and J by 6 bases, with 6 bases of the junction left unmatched. This CDR3 comprises 16 residues.

This rearrangement joins TRBV7-2 to TRBJ1-5; a possible D gene is TRBD1 (5 bases). This CDR3 has 15 residues. Trimming cost V 2 bases and J 7 bases, with 15 bases left between them. Germline lookup yields CDR1 SGHTA and CDR2 FQGNSA. CDR3: CASSLIGDGRQPQHF. CDR3 nucleotides: TGTGCCAGCAGCTTAATAGGGGACGGGAGACAGCCCCAGCATTTT. The whole variable domain, remainder taken from reference TRBV7-2 and TRBJ1-5, is GAGVSQSPSNKVTEKGKDVELRCDPISGHTALYWYRQSLGQGLEFLIYFQGNSAPDKSGLPSDRFSAERTGGSVSTLTIQRTQQEDSAVYLCASSLIGDGRQPQHFGDGTRLSIL.

The chain carries TRBV19 and TRBJ2-1; 9 positions agree with TRBD1. After removal of 2 bases from V and 7 bases from J, the junction contained 15 bases not matched to a gene. The CDR3 consists of 18 residues. Looked up from germline, CDR1 is LNHDA and CDR2 is SQIVND (reference sequence). CDR3 in DNA: TGTGCCAGTAGTATACCGGAGGGTGGGACAGGGCTAAGGAATGAGCAGTTCTTC. It codes for CASSIPEGGTGLRNEQFF.

The rearrangement joins TRBV5-1 to TRBJ2-5; 10 bases are a match to TRBD2. This CDR3 is 20 amino acids long. Germline assignment: CDR1 SGHRS and CDR2 YFSETQ. Germline trimming cut 4 bases from V and 1 base from J; bases unmatched to any gene: 19. The CDR3 region is CASSRTGVLAGAAPQETQYF. DNA of the CDR3: TGCGCCAGCAGCCGCACGGGAGTGCTAGCGGGAGCTGCTCCCCAAGAGACCCAGTACTTC.

V gene TRBV6-1 combines with J gene TRBJ1-1; 8 nucleotides match TRBD1. CDR3 length equals 15 residues. V lost 2 bases to trimming and J lost 5 bases; unmatched junction nucleotides: 7. Germline V gene sequence: CDR1 MNHNS, CDR2 SASEGT. CDR3 region: CASSEPTGVSTEAFF. The CDR3 region has the DNA TGTGCCAGCAGTGAACCGACAGGGGTTAGTACTGAAGCTTTCTTT.

This clone was counted between two and nine times. V usage is TRBV29-1 and J usage is TRBJ2-3; D gene ambiguous. The CDR3 loop spans 14 amino acids. Per germline, CDR1 SQVTM and CDR2 ANQGSEA. The V and J ends lost 4 bases and 0 bases respectively, with 11 bases between them. The CDR3 sequence: CSVAPVISTDTQYF. Written as DNA, the CDR3 is TGCAGCGTTGCGCCAGTTATTAGCACAGATACGCAGTATTTT.

The chain uses TRBV6-5 and TRBJ2-7; 12 bases align to TRBD2. Germline V gene data show CDR1 as MNHEY and CDR2 as SVGAGI. This CDR3 spans 15 amino acids. V dropped 6 bases and J dropped 6; count of bases not matched to a gene: 9. The CDR3 bases are TGTGCCAGCAGCCCCACTAGCGGGAGGACCAGCGAGCAGTACTTC. Protein product: CASSPTSGRTSEQYF.

The V and J genes are TRBV7-2 and TRBJ2-3, with a weak D call TRBD2 (5 bases). Germline V gives CDR1 SGHTA, CDR2 FQGNSA. The CDR3 length is 14 residues. Trimming cost V 4 bases and J 2 bases, with 10 bases left between them. The CDR3 sequence is CASSSGLLTDTQYF. In DNA, the CDR3 is TGTGCCAGCAGCTCTGGACTTCTCACAGATACGCAGTATTTT. Using reference TRBV7-2 and TRBJ2-3 for the parts outside the CDR3, the full variable domain is GAGVSQSPSNKVTEKGKDVELRCDPISGHTALYWYRQSLGQGLEFLIYFQGNSAPDKSGLPSDRFSAERTGGSVSTLTIQRTQQEDSAVYLCASSSGLLTDTQYFGPGTRLTVL.

This clone has only one observation. The V call is TRBV9, the J call TRBJ2-6; weak D call: TRBD1 (6 bases). The CDR3 has 16 amino acids. Trimming took off 6 bases at V and 0 bases at J, with 13 bases between the two ends. CDR1 is SGDLS and CDR2 is YYNGEE in the germline V gene. The CDR3 region is CASTAGTISGANVLTF. The CDR3 coding sequence is TGTGCCAGCACGGCAGGGACAATCTCTGGGGCCAACGTCCTGACTTTC.

The chain links TRBV5-8 to TRBJ2-7, with D tentatively TRBD1 (5 bases). The CDR3 extends over 11 amino acids. V shed 2 bases and J shed 10 bases, with 10 bases lying between them. Per germline, CDR1 SGHTS and CDR2 YDEGEE. The CDR3 nucleotides read TGTGCCAGCAGCTTTGACAGTAACCAGTACTTC. This encodes CASSFDSNQYF.

This chain connects TRBV6-1 to TRBJ1-1, with TRBD1 as a possible D gene (6 bases). Looked up from germline, CDR1 is MNHNS and CDR2 is SASEGT. The CDR3 has 15 amino acids. Trimming took 5 bases from V and 5 from J, leaving 18 bases between them. As DNA, the CDR3 is TGTGCCAGCAGTCGAGGCAGGGGAGTTCGTACTGAAGCTTTCTTT. Amino acid sequence: CASSRGRGVRTEAFF.

This clone has just one count. The V gene is TRBV11-2, the J gene TRBJ2-7; TRBD2 aligns across 7 bases. The ends lost 5 bases at V and 4 bases at J; junction bases unmatched: 5. Germline-derived CDR1 and CDR2 are SGHAT and FQNNGV. This CDR3 contains 13 residues. The CDR3 here is CASSPAGGYEQYF. The CDR3 DNA is TGTGCCAGCAGCCCCGCCGGGGGGTACGAGCAGTACTTC. The full variable domain, with the rest looked up from reference TRBV11-2 and TRBJ2-7, is EAGVAQSPRYKIIEKRQSVAFWCNPISGHATLYWYQQILGQGPKLLIQFQNNGVVDDSQLPKDRFSAERLKGVDSTLKIQPAKLEDSAVYLCASSPAGGYEQYFGPGTRLTVT.

The rearrangement uses TRBV5-1 and TRBJ2-3, with TRBD1 as a possible D gene (5 bases). V was pared by 0 bases and J by 6 bases, with 17 bases between. From germline, CDR1 is SGHRS and CDR2 YFSETQ. The CDR3 consists of 16 residues. The CDR3 region has the DNA TGCGCCAGCAGCTTGGACAGGTCATCAGCGACCGATACGCAGTATTTT. Translation gives CASSLDRSSATDTQYF.

This clone was detected only once. This chain joins TRBV29-1 and TRBJ2-7; D may be TRBD2 (6 bases). Per the germline V gene, CDR1 is SQVTM and CDR2 is ANQGSEA. The CDR3 runs to 15 residues. The V end was cut by 1 base, the J end by 5 bases, with 18 bases between. The CDR3 DNA sequence: TGCAGCGTTGAAGGAGGTGCGGGATCCATCGACGAGCAGTACTTC. Translated, it gives CSVEGGAGSIDEQYF.

The chain carries TRBV27 and TRBJ2-7; perhaps TRBD1 as D (5 bases). Trimming pared 0 bases from V and 0 bases from J, leaving 12 bases between. The germline CDR1 and CDR2 sequences are MNHEY and SMNVEV (reference sequence). The CDR3 covers 16 residues. The CDR3 DNA is TGTGCCAGCAGTTTATCGACCCTGACAGTCTCCTACGAGCAGTACTTC. It encodes CASSLSTLTVSYEQYF.

This rearrangement joins TRBV5-4 to TRBJ2-2; possibly TRBD1 for D (6 bases). Looked up from germline, CDR1 is SGHNT and CDR2 is YYREEE (reference sequence). Trimming left V 2 bases short and J 5 bases short, with 13 bases between. The CDR3 length is 15 residues. CDR3 amino acids: CASSLQGIRTGELFF. CDR3 nucleotides: TGTGCCAGCAGCTTACAGGGCATTAGGACCGGGGAGCTGTTTTTT.

The chain has TRBV12-5 and TRBJ1-1; 7 bases are shared with TRBD1. J lost 7 bases, V lost 2 bases, and 19 bases had no gene match. The CDR3 runs 18 residues. The germline V gene has CDR1 LGHNT and CDR2 FRNRAP. The CDR3 here is CASGLTRTGLVRVDEAFF. For the CDR3, the DNA is TGTGCTAGTGGTTTGACCAGGACAGGCTTGGTTCGGGTGGATGAAGCTTTCTTT.